This entry lists 8 T cell receptor beta chains sequenced from one sample in a study of cytomegalovirus exposure and HLA in healthy donors. Primers for the PCR totalled 60 Vbeta and 13 Jbeta. Method: immunoSEQ multiplex PCR; TCRdb's copy keeps in-frame clones and lacks some. The profile shows about 100,000 clones, about 86% of them singletons. Sequencing was performed on PBMCs. These receptors were collected from a woman aged 70-85 years in good health and CMV-seropositive.

This chain links TRBV27 with TRBJ2-7; the match to TRBD2 covers 10 bases. Germline V CDR1 and CDR2: MNHEY, SMNVEV (reference sequence). This CDR3 spans 15 amino acids. With V trimmed by 2 bases and J by 7 bases, 8 bases remained unmatched. DNA of the CDR3: TGTGCCAGCAGTTTAAGGCTAGCGGGAGTGTCGGAGCAGTACTTC. It codes for CASSLRLAGVSEQYF.

This clone showed up just a few times. The chain has TRBV27 and TRBJ2-1, with 10 nucleotides matching TRBD1. The germline V gene encodes CDR1 MNHEY and CDR2 SMNVEV (reference sequence). The length of the CDR3 is 16 residues. V gave up 2 bases and J gave up 2 bases; unmatched junction bases: 3. CDR3 nucleotides: TGTGCCAGCAGTTTAAGTGGGACAGGGGCCTACAATGAGCAGTTCTTC. Encoded protein: CASSLSGTGAYNEQFF.

The gene calls are TRBV27 and TRBJ2-3, with D tentatively TRBD2 (6 bases). Germline CDR1 is MNHEY and CDR2 is SMNVEV (reference sequence). V was clipped by 3 bases and J by 4 bases, with 17 bases between them. The CDR3 runs to 16 residues. The CDR3 region has the DNA TGTGCCAGCAGTTTGGGACTTCAGGGAGCCCCAGATACGCAGTATTTT. Translating it yields CASSLGLQGAPDTQYF.

The chain is built from TRBV20-1 and TRBJ2-1; TRBD1 matches 9 bases. Germline V lookup: CDR1 DFQATT, CDR2 SNEGSKA (reference sequence). The CDR3 loop spans 11 amino acids. The V and J ends lost 8 bases and 7 bases, in that order; junction bases with no gene match: 3. CDR3 sequence: CSSGTGNEQFF. Written as DNA, the CDR3 is TGCAGTAGCGGGACAGGGAATGAGCAGTTCTTC.

The rearrangement joins TRBV5-1 to TRBJ2-3, with D possibly TRBD1 on 6 matching bases. Trimming removed 1 base from V and 1 base from J, with 7 bases in between. Germline V gene lookup returns CDR1 SGHRS and CDR2 YFSETQ. This CDR3 contains 14 residues. The CDR3 nucleotides read TGCGCCAGCAGCTTGTACAGGGGCACAGATACGCAGTATTTT. Protein sequence: CASSLYRGTDTQYF.

This chain connects TRBV18 to TRBJ1-5; weak D call: TRBD1 (5 bases). Germline lookup yields CDR1 KGHSH and CDR2 LQKENI. V lost 6 bases to trimming and J lost 7 bases, with 13 bases between them. The CDR3 sequence is 13 residues long. CDR3 nucleotide sequence: TGTGCCAGCTCCGAGACGGGGGGACAGCCCCAGCATTTT. Amino acids: CASSETGGQPQHF.

The J gene is TRBJ1-5, the V gene TRBV4-1, with 10 bases aligning to TRBD1. After removal of 4 bases from V and 7 bases from J, the junction contained 10 bases not matched to a gene. Germline V gene data show CDR1 as MGHRA and CDR2 as YSYEKL. The CDR3 totals 16 residues. CDR3 bases: TGCGCCAGCAGCCTTCCAACCGGGACAGGGGAACAGCCCCAGCATTTT. It yields the protein CASSLPTGTGEQPQHF.

V is TRBV7-2 and J is TRBJ2-2; TRBD1 might be the D (5 bases). V was clipped by 5 bases and J by 5 bases, with 12 bases between them. The germline V gene encodes CDR1 SGHTA and CDR2 FQGNSA. This CDR3 comprises 14 residues. This chain's CDR3 is CASSPQTGTGELFF. DNA for the CDR3: TGTGCCAGCAGCCCACAAACAGGAACCGGGGAGCTGTTTTTT. Full variable domain (remainder filled in from reference TRBV7-2 and TRBJ2-2): GAGVSQSPSNKVTEKGKDVELRCDPISGHTALYWYRQSLGQGLEFLIYFQGNSAPDKSGLPSDRFSAERTGGSVSTLTIQRTQQEDSAVYLCASSPQTGTGELFFGEGSRLTVL.